What follows are 8 T cell receptor beta chains derived from one specimen sequenced in a study of CD8 T cells in Susac syndrome. cDNA came from approximately 0.5 to 1 ug RNA primed by random hexamers. TCRdb re-derived calls from the immunoSEQ multiplex PCR reads in MiXCR, one entry per CDR3 protein. This sample has some 190,000 distinct CDR3 sequences; approximately 95% occur once, and the top ten carry about 0.094%. Sequenced material: CD4+ T cells from PBMCs. These receptors were obtained from a human donor in good health.

V usage is TRBV5-6 and J usage is TRBJ2-1; 10 bases align to TRBD1. Trimming cost V 3 bases and J 14 bases; bases outside gene matches: 5. Germline values: CDR1 SGHDT, CDR2 YYEEEE. The CDR3 consists of 12 residues. The CDR3 nucleotides are TGTGCCAGCAGCTCATACGGGACAGGGGAGTTCTTC. Residues: CASSSYGTGEFF.

This rearrangement joins TRBV7-2 to TRBJ1-2; D is ambiguous. V was pared by 5 bases and J by 8 bases, with 15 bases between. The germline V gene has CDR1 SGHTA and CDR2 FQGNSA. CDR3 size: 13 residues. The CDR3 spells CASSQPYPGGYTF. The DNA for the CDR3 is TGTGCCAGCAGCCAACCCTACCCTGGGGGCTACACCTTC.

The chain uses TRBV4-1 and TRBJ1-2; 9 bases fit TRBD1. V trimming: 0 bases; J trimming: 7 bases; junction bases outside the gene matches: 6. The CDR3 is 15 amino acids. Looked up from germline, CDR1 is MGHRA and CDR2 is YSYEKL. The chain's CDR3 is CASSQDGTGRGGYTF. Here the CDR3 DNA reads TGCGCCAGCAGCCAAGATGGGACAGGGCGGGGTGGCTACACCTTC.

The chain employs TRBV9 and TRBJ1-2, with a possible D match to TRBD1 (5 bases). The CDR3 extends over 12 amino acids. In germline, CDR1 is SGDLS, CDR2 YYNGEE. Trimming took 4 bases from V and 8 from J, leaving 12 bases between them. CDR3 residues: CASSLQAWGYTF. The CDR3 nucleotides read TGTGCCAGCAGCTTACAGGCGTGGGGCTACACCTTC.

The genes are TRBV12-3 or TRBV12-4 and TRBJ2-3; D might be TRBD2 (6 bases). CDR3 length: 14 amino acids. V was cut by 6 bases and J by 4 bases, with 14 bases left in between. The CDR3 loop reads CASSNRGVADTQYF. The CDR3 DNA reads TGTGCCAGCAGCAATCGCGGGGTGGCAGATACGCAGTATTTT.

This chain uses TRBV27 with TRBJ1-1; a weak D match, TRBD1 (5 bases). The V end was cut by 6 bases, the J end by 0 bases, with 11 bases between. The germline V gene has CDR1 MNHEY and CDR2 SMNVEV (reference sequence). This CDR3 comprises 14 residues. CDR3 amino acids: CASSMDTLNTEAFF. Written as DNA, the CDR3 is TGTGCCAGCAGCATGGACACCCTGAACACTGAAGCTTTCTTT.

J is TRBJ1-2 and V is TRBV6-5; D is ambiguous. CDR3 length equals 14 residues. Germline lookup yields CDR1 MNHEY and CDR2 SVGAGI. Trimming removed 7 bases at V and 0 bases at J, with 12 bases between. The CDR3 protein is CASTAVGANYGYTF. CDR3 nucleotides: TGTGCCAGCACCGCCGTAGGAGCTAACTATGGCTACACCTTC.

The chain has TRBV29-1 and TRBJ2-5, with 9 bases fitting TRBD2. Trimming at V came to 6 bases and at J to 5 bases, leaving 7 bases not matched to a gene. The length of the CDR3 is 13 residues. The germline V gene encodes CDR1 SQVTM and CDR2 ANQGSEA. The CDR3 DNA reads TGCAGCGTCGAGACTAGCGGAGGGGAGACCCAGTACTTC. Translation: CSVETSGGETQYF.